There are a few counts of the clone carrying this T cell receptor beta chain. Its antigen is currently unknown. This specimen comes from a study of shared clonotypes between healthy human individuals. Study information: CD8 memory received one plate per donor, CD8 naive two, CD4 memory three and CD4 naive three. Study-level results: The naive CD4 repertoires of several donors were compared, and around 4.7% of clonotypes were shared. Researchers found naive subsets generally carried larger estimated richness than memory subsets.

The authors divided CD4+ cells into CD45RA+ naive and CD45RA-negative memory subsets. Measured with immunoSEQ multiplex PCR; TCRdb has only the in-frame clones, and not every one. The table records approximately 2.5 million clones, approximately 92% of them present only once. Sequencing used naive CD4+ T cells sorted from blood. Specified subset: CD45RA+ positively selected. The TCR originated in a young man in good health.

Here the CDR3 reads CSARQQGEAFF. The CDR3 nucleotides are TGCAGTGCTAGACAACAGGGTGAAGCTTTCTTT. This rearrangement joins TRBV20-1 to TRBJ1-1; TRBD1 is a possible D gene (6 bases). Germline values: CDR1 DFQATT, CDR2 SNEGSKA (reference sequence). This CDR3 region has 11 residues. Trimming stripped 2 bases from V and 7 bases from J, with 8 bases between.